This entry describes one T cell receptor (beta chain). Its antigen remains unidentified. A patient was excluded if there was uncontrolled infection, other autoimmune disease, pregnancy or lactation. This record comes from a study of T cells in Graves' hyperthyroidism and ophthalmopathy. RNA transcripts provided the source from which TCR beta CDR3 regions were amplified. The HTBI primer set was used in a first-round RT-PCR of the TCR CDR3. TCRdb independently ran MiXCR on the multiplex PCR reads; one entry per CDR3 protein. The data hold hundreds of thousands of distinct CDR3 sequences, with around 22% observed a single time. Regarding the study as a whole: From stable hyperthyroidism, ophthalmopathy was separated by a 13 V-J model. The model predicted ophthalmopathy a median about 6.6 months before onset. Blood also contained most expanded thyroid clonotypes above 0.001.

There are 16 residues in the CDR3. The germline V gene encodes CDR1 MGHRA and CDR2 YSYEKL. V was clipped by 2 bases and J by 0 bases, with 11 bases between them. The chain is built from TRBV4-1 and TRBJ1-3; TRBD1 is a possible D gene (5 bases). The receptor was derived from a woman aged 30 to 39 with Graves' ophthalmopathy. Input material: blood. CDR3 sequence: CASSQMWGFSGNTIYF. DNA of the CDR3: TGCGCCAGCAGCCAAATGTGGGGGTTCTCTGGAAACACCATATATTTT.